The 12 T cell receptor beta chains in this list originate from one sample, sequenced in a study of blood T cells in healthy people across ages. Then a second PCR, running roughly 7 to 11 cycles, was carried out with a sample-barcoded 5' primer and a J-beta primer mix. One entry per CDR3 protein results from TCRdb running MiXCR on the 5' RACE reads. Among around 990,000 distinct CDR3 sequences listed, 35% to 40% were seen once. The specimen sequenced was blood. The origin of the receptors is a man younger than 35 in good health.

The chain is built from TRBV6-2 or TRBV6-3 and TRBJ1-1; no reliable D call. This CDR3 has 17 residues. Trimming left V 6 bases short and J 3 bases short, with 23 bases between. The germline V gene encodes CDR1 MNHEY and CDR2 SVGEGT. CDR3 coding DNA: TGTGCCAGCAGCCCACCGCCCCTGAGGGTATCGTACACTGAAGCTTTCTTT. The encoded protein is CASSPPPLRVSYTEAFF.

As for this clonotype: The junction departs from germline at one end; a sequencing error may be responsible. V is TRBV27 and J is TRBJ1-1; D is ambiguous. The CDR3 length is 14 residues. The germline V gene has CDR1 MNHEY and CDR2 SMNVEV (reference sequence). CDR3 coding DNA: TGTGTCAGCAGTTTAGGGTCAGTGAACACTGAAGCTTTCTTT. Translating gives CVSSLGSVNTEAFF.

This sequence joins TRBV21-1 and TRBJ1-5; the table gives TRBD1 as D, unverified against the DNA. TRBV21-1 is annotated as a pseudogene. This CDR3 has 17 amino acids. The CDR3: CASSKVGGARPNQPQHF. The CDR3 DNA reads as TGTGCCAGCAGCAAAGTAGGTGGGGCTCGGCCCAATCAGCCCCAGCATTTT.

The gene calls are TRBV12-3 or TRBV12-4 and TRBJ1-1; D is unclear. The germline V and J ends were trimmed by 10 bases and 1 base, with 13 bases remaining between them. This CDR3 has 13 residues. In nucleotides, the CDR3 is TGTGCCACCAGGCGTTCAGAGAACACTGAAGCTTTCTTT. It translates to CATRRSENTEAFF.

This clonotype was counted a few times. The V gene is TRBV7-6, the J gene TRBJ2-7; 7 bases agree with TRBD2. Per germline, CDR1 SGHVS and CDR2 FNYEAQ. This CDR3 has 14 amino acids. V shed 0 bases, J shed 5 bases, and the junction held 4 bases outside the gene matches. The chain's CDR3 is CASSLASGVNEQYF. The CDR3 DNA reads as TGTGCCAGCAGCTTAGCGAGCGGGGTAAACGAGCAGTACTTC.

This clonotype was detected a few times. The rearrangement links TRBV7-9 to TRBJ1-4; D remains unclear. The CDR3 has 14 residues. CDR1 and CDR2 (germline): SEHNR, FQNEAQ (reference sequence). Between the trimmed V and J ends, which lost 7 bases and 4 bases, there was a span of 13 bases. CDR3 sequence reads: CASTKQLSNEKLFF. DNA for the CDR3: TGTGCCAGCACCAAACAGCTGAGTAATGAAAAACTGTTTTTT.

This clonotype was seen many times. The chain employs TRBV4-2 and TRBJ2-3, with 9 bases that match TRBD2. Trimming removed 0 bases from V and 4 bases from J; junction bases left unmatched: 2. The CDR3 sequence is 15 residues long. Germline values: CDR1 LGHNA, CDR2 YNFKEQ. The CDR3 loop is CASSQERGGPDTQYF. The CDR3 coding sequence is TGTGCCAGCAGCCAAGAGCGGGGGGGCCCAGATACGCAGTATTTT.

The chain combines TRBV20-1 with TRBJ2-6; D is undetermined. V lost 1 base and J lost 2, with 15 bases in between. This CDR3 region has 17 residues. CDR1 is DFQATT, CDR2 SNEGSKA, per germline (reference sequence). The CDR3 nucleotides are TGCAGTGCTAGAGGGGCCGTCAATCCAGCTGGGGCCAACGTCCTGACTTTC. Translating gives CSARGAVNPAGANVLTF.

The sample holds one count of this clonotype. This chain connects TRBV10-3 to TRBJ2-1; 7 positions agree with TRBD2. J gave up 12 bases and V 3 bases, and 5 bases lay outside the gene matches. Germline V gene sequence: CDR1 ENHRY, CDR2 SYGVKD. This CDR3 has 12 residues. The CDR3 DNA reads as TGTGCCATCAGTGAAAGCGGGGCCACGCAGTTCTTC. Its protein is CAISESGATQFF.

The chain employs TRBV10-3 and TRBJ2-7; the match to TRBD1 covers 8 bases. Trimming at V came to 6 bases and at J to 0 bases, leaving 4 bases not matched to a gene. This CDR3 comprises 14 residues. Germline V CDR1 and CDR2: ENHRY, SYGVKD. The CDR3 DNA follows: TGTGCCATCAGACCGGGACAGGACTCCTACGAGCAGTACTTC. Protein: CAIRPGQDSYEQYF.

The chain recombines TRBV12-3 or TRBV12-4 with TRBJ1-6; D gene uncertain. The length of the CDR3 is 15 residues. V gave up 2 bases and J gave up 8 bases, with 13 bases separating them. The chain's CDR3 is CASSLRKKLDSPLHF. The CDR3 region has the DNA TGTGCCAGCAGTTTAAGAAAAAAGCTGGATTCACCCCTCCACTTT.

This rearrangement joins TRBV4-3 to TRBJ2-6; unclear D gene. Germline CDR1 LGHNA, CDR2 YSLEER. The V and J ends lost 0 bases and 4 bases respectively, with 16 bases between them. The CDR3 sequence is 18 residues long. CDR3 amino acids: CASSQDPRTGPGANVLTF. The CDR3 coding sequence is TGCGCCAGCAGCCAAGATCCCAGGACCGGACCAGGGGCCAACGTCCTGACTTTC.